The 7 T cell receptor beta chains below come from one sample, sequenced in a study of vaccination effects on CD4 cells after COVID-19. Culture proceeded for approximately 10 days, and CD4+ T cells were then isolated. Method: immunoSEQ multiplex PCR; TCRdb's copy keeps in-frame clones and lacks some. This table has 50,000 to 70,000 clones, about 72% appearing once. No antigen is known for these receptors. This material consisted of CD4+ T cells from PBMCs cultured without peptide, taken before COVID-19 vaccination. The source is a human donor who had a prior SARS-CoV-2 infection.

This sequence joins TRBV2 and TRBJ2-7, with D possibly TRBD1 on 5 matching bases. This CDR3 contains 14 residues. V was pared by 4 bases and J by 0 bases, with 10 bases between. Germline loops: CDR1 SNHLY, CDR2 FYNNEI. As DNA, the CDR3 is TGTGCCAGCAGTGCAGGGCTCAGCTCCTACGAGCAGTACTTC. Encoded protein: CASSAGLSSYEQYF. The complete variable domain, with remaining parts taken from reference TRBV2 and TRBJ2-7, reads EPEVTQTPSHQVTQMGQEVILRCVPISNHLYFYWYRQILGQKVEFLVSFYNNEISEKSEIFDDQFSVERPDGSNFTLKIRSTKLEDSAMYFCASSAGLSSYEQYFGPGTRLTVT.

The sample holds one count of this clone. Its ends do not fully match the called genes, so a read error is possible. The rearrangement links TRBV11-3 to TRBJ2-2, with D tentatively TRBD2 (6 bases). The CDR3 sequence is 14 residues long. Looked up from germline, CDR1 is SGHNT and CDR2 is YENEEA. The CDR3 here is CASSLDWGAGELFF. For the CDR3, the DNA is TGTGCCAGCAGCCTAGATTGGGGGGCCGGGGAGCTGTTTTTT. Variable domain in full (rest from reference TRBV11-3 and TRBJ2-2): EAGVVQSPRYKIIEKKQPVAFWCNPISGHNTLYWYLQNLGQGPELLIRYENEEAVDDSQLPKDRFSAERLKGVDSTLKIQPAELGDSAVYLCASSLDWGAGELFFGEGSRLTVL.

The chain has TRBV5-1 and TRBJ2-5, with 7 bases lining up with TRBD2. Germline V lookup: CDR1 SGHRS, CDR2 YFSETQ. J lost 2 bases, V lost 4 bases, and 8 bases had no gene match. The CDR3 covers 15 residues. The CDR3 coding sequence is TGCGCCAGCAGCGGGGACCCGGGAGGACAAGAGACCCAGTACTTC. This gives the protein CASSGDPGGQETQYF.

In DNA form, the CDR3 reads TGTGCCAGCAGCTTAGGGACGGTAAATTCACCCCTCCACTTT. Translation gives CASSLGTVNSPLHF. The gene calls are TRBV7-8 and TRBJ1-6; D ambiguous. The V end was cut by 1 base, the J end by 7 bases, with 8 bases between. The CDR3 has 14 residues. CDR1 is SGHVS and CDR2 is FQNEAQ in the germline V gene.

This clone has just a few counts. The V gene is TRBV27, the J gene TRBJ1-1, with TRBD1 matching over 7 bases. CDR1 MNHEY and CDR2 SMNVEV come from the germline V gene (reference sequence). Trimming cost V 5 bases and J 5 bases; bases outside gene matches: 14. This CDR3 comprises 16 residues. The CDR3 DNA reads TGTGCCAGCAGTCCCTCCCTTATGAGGGGGCATACTGAAGCTTTCTTT. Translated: CASSPSLMRGHTEAFF.

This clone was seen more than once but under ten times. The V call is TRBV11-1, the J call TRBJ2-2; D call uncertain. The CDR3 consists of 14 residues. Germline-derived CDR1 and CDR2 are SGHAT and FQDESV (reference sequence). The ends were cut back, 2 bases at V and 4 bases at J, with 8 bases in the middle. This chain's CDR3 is CASSLRRATGELFF. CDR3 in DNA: TGTGCCAGCAGCTTAAGGCGAGCCACCGGGGAGCTGTTTTTT.

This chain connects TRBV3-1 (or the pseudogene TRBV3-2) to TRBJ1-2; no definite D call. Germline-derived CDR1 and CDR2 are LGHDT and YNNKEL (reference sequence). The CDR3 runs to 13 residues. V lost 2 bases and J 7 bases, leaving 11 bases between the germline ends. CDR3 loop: CASSQNGLGGYTF. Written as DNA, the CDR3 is TGTGCCAGCAGCCAAAACGGGTTGGGTGGCTACACCTTC.